This record looks at one TCR beta chain sequence and its context. No antigen is known for it. These data originate in a study of shared clonotypes between healthy human individuals. An assay was performed, and its level was deep. Sorted-subset replicate PCR reactions were performed with around 210 ng DNA, corresponding to roughly 30,000 T cell genomes. TCRdb's table, derived via immunoSEQ multiplex PCR, lists solely in-frame clones and lacks some. The sample has 1,400,000 or so clones, approximately 98.5% seen once; the top ten hold approximately 0.4%. Study-wide results and limits: Generation probability values for non-shared clonotypes were lower than those for clonotypes shared by all four donors. Rarefaction showed that sequencing of sorted subsets was incomplete (despite large depth).

The germline V gene encodes CDR1 KGHSH and CDR2 LQKENI. V was trimmed by 5 bases and J by 1 base, leaving 5 bases between them. The CDR3 is 12 residues long. This chain uses TRBV18 with TRBJ2-5; D remains ambiguous. This TCR was recovered from a man under 40 in good health. The sample was naive CD4+ T cells sorted from blood. Subset in this sample: CD45RA+ positively selected. Written as DNA, the CDR3 is TGTGCCAGCTCAGACTCCCAAGAGACCCAGTACTTC. Its translation is CASSDSQETQYF.